This T cell receptor beta chain was obtained from a study of blood T cell repertoires in COVID-19. Turning to the study itself: The United States, Italy and Spain were the sources of the acute and convalescent COVID-19 samples.

Generated by immunoSEQ multiplex PCR, the TCRdb table keeps only in-frame clones and is missing some. The table records around 270,000 clones, approximately 83% of them present only once. This clone was detected a few times. The receptor comes from a woman in her twenties or thirties who had recovered from COVID-19. Sequenced material: PBMCs or T cells enriched from blood (not recorded which).

The CDR3 is CASSTRGGQPQHF. The CDR3 DNA reads as TGTGCCAGCAGTACACGTGGGGGGCAGCCCCAGCATTTT. V and J are TRBV5-8 and TRBJ1-5; perhaps TRBD1 as D (5 bases). CDR1 SGHTS and CDR2 YDEGEE come from the germline V gene. This CDR3 contains 13 residues. The ends were cut back, 5 bases at V and 7 bases at J, with 13 bases in the middle.